The following is a T cell receptor (beta chain) sequence with its context. It has no known antigen specificity. There are no base qualities to consult, and no much larger clone falls within one base. These data originate in a study of blood T cell repertoires in COVID-19 (TCRdb year 2020). Broadly, across the study: Samples from collaborators originated in the United States, Italy and Spain and spanned both the acute and convalescent phases of COVID-19. The prospective study material was composed of cDNA or gDNA derived from T cells, B-cell-depleted T cells, or PBMCs. Deeply sampled blood TCRbeta repertoires from subjects exposed to, actively infected with, or recovered from COVID-19 were included in the dataset. The repertoires were released in a freely available public database intended as a resource for research on the immune response to SARS-CoV-2. The samples were drawn from the first 160 participants of the ongoing ImmuneRACE study and from more than 1,000 subjects provided by 6 global collaborators. The sample metadata nearly always contained a de-identified subject ID, COVID-19 status, age in years and sex. Where available, HLA class I and class II types were taken from metadata supplied by the sample provider and were not determined by assay-based typing. Overall study outcomes, separate from this receptor: The quantity of clinical and demographic metadata differed by source and by participant and was supplied without curation.

Whole blood was collected in K2EDTA tubes by collaborating institutions according to the institutions' own protocols. For TCRbeta analysis, collaborators shipped samples in one of three forms: frozen whole blood, isolated PBMCs, or DNA extracted from either of those sample types. V sheds 3 bases and J sheds 0 bases, leaving 15 bases between their ends. CDR3 length: 16 amino acids, cysteine to phenylalanine. Only the CDR3 DNA is retained, 48 bases long and in frame from the first base. As encoded in the germline V gene, CDR1 is SGHRS while CDR2 is YFSETQ. The immunoSEQ Assay, a bias-controlled multiplex PCR, was used to amplify TCRbeta CDR3 regions from genomic DNA. For the original study's pipeline: The number of nucleated cells in each sample was estimated from the amplification of reference gene primers within the assay. To quantify the absolute abundance of each unique TCRbeta CDR3 rearrangement, sequence reads were collapsed and filtered. For each sample, productive Simpson clonality was calculated as the square root of Simpson's diversity index over productive rearrangements. TCRdb stores this immuneACCESS table with in-frame sequences only. Part of the clones is absent; in the studies checked, under half of the shortfall reflects unresolved V genes, and no reason is known for the rest. V and J calls and clone size follow that table, whereas D and trimming were derived from the DNA. This sample holds around 130,000 clones; roughly 86% were observed only once. Jointly, the top ten make up 9.5% to 15% of the sample.

The clonotype was recovered from a human donor in a cohort sampled during active COVID-19. The chain joins TRBV5-1 to TRBJ1-1; the best D guess is TRBD1, with 5 bases matching. Sequencing input: peripheral blood. The CDR3 has the sequence CASSSEGGGLNTEAFF. The DNA sequence is as follows: TGCGCCAGCAGCTCGGAAGGCGGGGGTCTGAACACTGAAGCTTTCTTT. Here the CDR3 is joined to the reference TRBV5-1 and TRBJ1-1 genes, and the full variable domain is: KAGVTQTPRYLIKTRGQQVTLSCSPISGHRSVSWYQQTPGQGLQFLFEYFSETQRNKGNFPGRFSGRQFSNSRSEMNVSTLELGDSALYLCASSSEGGGLNTEAFFGQGTRLTVV.